The 20 T cell receptor beta chains presented below share a single source sample, sequenced in a study of blood T cell repertoires in COVID-19. The assay was immunoSEQ multiplex PCR, and TCRdb's table has in-frame clones only and misses some. The sample records roughly 170,000 clones, roughly 80% being singletons. The specimen was PBMCs or T cells enriched from blood (not recorded which). These receptors all stem from a woman in her forties or fifties who had recovered from COVID-19.

This clone was seen a handful of times. The genes are TRBV7-6 and TRBJ1-2, with D possibly being TRBD1 (6 bases). The CDR3 runs 13 residues. Germline assignment: CDR1 SGHVS and CDR2 FNYEAQ. V was trimmed by 5 bases and J by 5 bases, leaving 12 bases between them. CDR3 nucleotide sequence: TGTGCCAGCAGCGCGGGGGGGCGGTATGGCTACACCTTC. Its protein is CASSAGGRYGYTF.

CDR3 residues: CASSSTGTGDQPQHF. The CDR3 nucleotides are TGTGCCAGCAGTTCCACCGGGACAGGGGATCAGCCCCAGCATTTT. The rearrangement links TRBV6-5 to TRBJ1-5; 10 bases map to TRBD1. Trimming removed 4 bases from V and 5 bases from J; junction bases left unmatched: 5. CDR1 and CDR2 (germline): MNHEY, SVGAGI. This CDR3 comprises 15 residues.

V and J are TRBV25-1 and TRBJ1-1; weak D call: TRBD1 (5 bases). Trimming stripped 8 bases from V and 1 base from J, with 26 bases between. Germline V gene data show CDR1 as MGHDK and CDR2 as SYGVNS. The CDR3 extends over 18 amino acids. The DNA for the CDR3 is TGTGCCAGCTCTAGCAGCCGGATCGTTGACGGGGGGAACACTGAAGCTTTCTTT. As protein: CASSSSRIVDGGNTEAFF. Full variable domain (missing parts from reference TRBV25-1 and TRBJ1-1): EADIYQTPRYLVIGTGKKITLECSQTMGHDKMYWYQQDPGMELHLIHYSYGVNSTEKGDLSSESTVSRIRTEHFPLTLESARPSHTSQYLCASSSSRIVDGGNTEAFFGQGTRLTVV.

The chain carries TRBV25-1 and TRBJ2-1; the match to TRBD2 covers 10 bases. Germline-derived CDR1 and CDR2 are MGHDK and SYGVNS. V dropped 3 bases and J dropped 4; count of bases not matched to a gene: 9. CDR3 size: 17 residues. The CDR3 sequence is CASSENSGGAGYNEQFF. The CDR3 bases are TGTGCCAGCAGTGAGAACAGCGGGGGGGCCGGGTACAATGAGCAGTTCTTC.

V gene TRBV18 combines with J gene TRBJ1-1; D unclear. Germline values: CDR1 KGHSH, CDR2 LQKENI. The CDR3 loop spans 14 amino acids. The V gene lost 2 bases and the J gene lost 4 bases, with 11 bases spanning the gap. The DNA for the CDR3 is TGTGCCAGCTCACCAGCGGGTGGAGGCACTGAAGCTTTCTTT. This sequence encodes CASSPAGGGTEAFF.

This chain uses TRBV29-1 with TRBJ2-2; 9 nucleotides line up with TRBD2. There are 16 residues in the CDR3. Germline CDR1 SQVTM, CDR2 ANQGSEA. With 4 bases clipped from V and 7 bases from J, the junction kept 13 bases outside the gene matches. The CDR3 DNA follows: TGCAGCGTTGGTGGAGTACTAGCGGGCCACCACGGGGAGCTGTTTTTT. Protein sequence: CSVGGVLAGHHGELFF.

In nucleotides, the CDR3 is TGTGCCAGCAGCGGACAGACAGGGGCTAATGAAAAACTGTTTTTT. This translates into CASSGQTGANEKLFF. The chain employs TRBV9 and TRBJ1-4, with 8 bases matching TRBD1. The V gene end was trimmed by 3 bases and the J gene end by 3 bases; junction bases not matched to a gene: 4. Germline V gene sequence: CDR1 SGDLS, CDR2 YYNGEE. The CDR3 is 15 residues long.

J is TRBJ2-5 and V is TRBV6-1; the match to TRBD2 covers 11 bases. The CDR3 extends over 16 amino acids. V shed 3 bases, J shed 0 bases, and the junction held 3 bases outside the gene matches. CDR1 is MNHNS, CDR2 SASEGT, per germline. CDR3 in DNA: TGTGCCAGCAGTGAGTCTAGCGGGGGGTACCAAGAGACCCAGTACTTC. This sequence encodes CASSESSGGYQETQYF.

The V and J genes are TRBV6-5 and TRBJ1-2, with D perhaps TRBD1 (6 bases). The CDR3 has 15 amino acids. Trimming took 6 bases from V and 0 from J, leaving 14 bases between them. CDR1 is MNHEY and CDR2 is SVGAGI in the germline V gene. The CDR3 region has the DNA TGTGCCAGCAGCCCGGGGGGCGTAGCTAACTATGGCTACACCTTC. Amino acids: CASSPGGVANYGYTF.

The chain carries TRBV3-1 (or the pseudogene TRBV3-2) and TRBJ1-2; 11 bases are a match to TRBD1. CDR3 size: 16 residues. The germline V gene encodes CDR1 LGHDT and CDR2 YNNKEL (reference sequence). V was clipped by 1 base and J by 7 bases; unmatched bases: 8. The CDR3 loop reads CASSQVWTGGWVGYTF. The CDR3 DNA sequence: TGTGCCAGCAGCCAAGTCTGGACAGGGGGCTGGGTTGGCTACACCTTC.

The gene calls are TRBV5-4 and TRBJ2-1, with 7 bases lining up with TRBD2. J gave up 7 bases and V 3 bases, and 1 base lay outside the gene matches. CDR3 length equals 12 residues. Per the germline V gene, CDR1 is SGHNT and CDR2 is YYREEE (reference sequence). In DNA form, the CDR3 reads TGTGCCAGCAGCTACGGGGGGAATGAGCAGTTCTTC. Protein: CASSYGGNEQFF.

This chain connects TRBV2 to TRBJ1-2, with a tentative D call TRBD1 (5 bases). This CDR3 has 15 amino acids. The germline V gene encodes CDR1 SNHLY and CDR2 FYNNEI. Trimming cost V 6 bases and J 4 bases, with 18 bases left between them. CDR3 sequence: CASRIGVGTLYGYTF. In DNA form, the CDR3 reads TGTGCCAGCAGAATTGGGGTGGGGACTCTCTATGGCTACACCTTC.

This clone has just a few counts. The chain is built from TRBV12-5 and TRBJ2-1, with TRBD2 as a possible D gene (6 bases). This CDR3 is 15 amino acids long. V gave up 0 bases and J gave up 8 bases, with 14 bases separating them. The germline CDR1 and CDR2 sequences are LGHNT and FRNRAP. CDR3 nucleotides: TGTGCTAGTGGTTTGGTTTTGGGAGGCATACATGAGCAGTTCTTC. This sequence encodes CASGLVLGGIHEQFF.

The chain combines TRBV27 with TRBJ2-5, with 9 bases lining up with TRBD2. CDR3 length: 17 amino acids. J gave up 0 bases and V 2 bases, and 7 bases lay outside the gene matches. Per the germline V gene, CDR1 is MNHEY and CDR2 is SMNVEV (reference sequence). The CDR3 reads CASSLLKQRGDQETQYF. The CDR3 bases are TGTGCCAGCAGTTTACTCAAACAGCGGGGGGACCAAGAGACCCAGTACTTC.

The chain employs TRBV5-1 and TRBJ1-4; no clear D. The germline gives CDR1 SGHRS, CDR2 YFSETQ. The CDR3 spans 14 residues. V lost 4 bases, J lost 0 bases, and 7 bases lay in between. In DNA, the CDR3 is TGCGCCAGCAGCGACACCTCAACTAATGAAAAACTGTTTTTT. As protein: CASSDTSTNEKLFF. The entire variable domain, with the rest obtained from reference TRBV5-1 and TRBJ1-4, is as follows: KAGVTQTPRYLIKTRGQQVTLSCSPISGHRSVSWYQQTPGQGLQFLFEYFSETQRNKGNFPGRFSGRQFSNSRSEMNVSTLELGDSALYLCASSDTSTNEKLFFGSGTQLSVL.

The chain employs TRBV4-1 and TRBJ2-6, with 9 bases fitting TRBD1. The germline CDR1 and CDR2 sequences are MGHRA and YSYEKL. J was trimmed by 2 bases and V by 3 bases; bases with no gene match: 11. The CDR3 covers 19 residues. The CDR3 protein is CASSQDPGQGVPGANVLTF. The CDR3 DNA sequence: TGCGCCAGCAGCCAGGACCCGGGACAGGGCGTACCTGGGGCCAACGTCCTGACTTTC.

This clone has just one count. The chain carries TRBV4-1 and TRBJ1-5; 10 bases agree with TRBD1. Per the germline V gene, CDR1 is MGHRA and CDR2 is YSYEKL. The CDR3 loop spans 14 amino acids. The junction had 1 base not matched to a gene; V was cut back by 4 bases and J by 4 bases. DNA for the CDR3: TGCGCCAGCAGCCCGGACAGGGGGAATCAGCCCCAGCATTTT. As protein: CASSPDRGNQPQHF.

This rearrangement joins TRBV18 to TRBJ2-1; the match to TRBD2 covers 7 bases. The V segment lost 2 bases and the J segment 5 bases; nucleotides outside the gene matches: 9. This CDR3 is built from 16 residues. CDR1 and CDR2 from the germline V gene are KGHSH and LQKENI. The CDR3 loop reads CASSPGEGLPHNEQFF. CDR3 bases: TGTGCCAGCTCACCAGGGGAGGGACTACCCCACAATGAGCAGTTCTTC.

The genes are TRBV5-6 and TRBJ2-5; possibly TRBD1 for D (6 bases). Germline V gene lookup returns CDR1 SGHDT and CDR2 YYEEEE. Trimming left V 1 base short and J 5 bases short, with 9 bases between. The CDR3 runs to 13 residues. Here the CDR3 reads CASSLTGRETQYF. The CDR3 nucleotides read TGTGCCAGCAGCTTGACAGGGCGGGAGACCCAGTACTTC.

V and J are TRBV6-5 and TRBJ2-2; a possible D gene is TRBD1 (5 bases). CDR1 and CDR2 from the germline V gene are MNHEY and SVGAGI. The CDR3 consists of 12 residues. Trimming stripped 7 bases from V and 7 bases from J, with 10 bases between. The CDR3 DNA is TGTGCCAGCACAGGGTTGGGCGGGGAGCTGTTTTTT. Translating it yields CASTGLGGELFF.